Below are 7 T cell receptor beta chains sequenced from a single sample in a study of beta chain features in type 1 diabetes (dated by TCRdb to between 2017 and 2018). Receptor libraries were prepared by the immunoSEQ multiplex PCR assay. The entire amount of isolated RNA was reverse transcribed using the High Capacity cDNA Reverse Transcription Kit, so the sequenced TCRB transcripts were expressed ones. As stored in TCRdb, this immuneACCESS dataset retains in-frame rearrangements with V and J assigned. A fraction of the clones does not appear; measured against another copy, unresolved V genes explain less than half of the discrepancy, and the remainder lacks a known reason. This sample comprises 810,000 or so clones, about a sixth of them detected only once. The top ten clonotypes cover about 0.025% of the sample. Material: naive CD4+ T cells from blood. Reading the label with the study, this specimen's cell subset or site is: true naive CD4+ T cells. All receptors come from a woman aged 18-29 years in good health.

The CDR3 loop reads CASSLRRAPGGAFF. The CDR3 DNA sequence: TGTGCCAGCAGCTTGAGGAGAGCCCCGGGGGGCGCTTTCTTT. This chain links TRBV5-6 with TRBJ1-1, with D possibly being TRBD1 (6 bases). V lost 1 base to trimming and J lost 11 bases, with 18 bases between them. This CDR3 comprises 14 residues. Looked up from germline, CDR1 is SGHDT and CDR2 is YYEEEE.

V and J are TRBV28 and TRBJ1-2; D gene ambiguous. The CDR3 is made up of 11 amino acids. The V and J ends lost 10 bases and 8 bases respectively, with 14 bases between them. Germline CDR1 MDHEN, CDR2 SYDVKM. For the CDR3, the DNA is TGTGCCACCCGATTCTCACGGGGCTACACCTTC. Translated: CATRFSRGYTF.

Note on this clone: One junction end disagrees with the germline gene, perhaps due to a read error. The gene calls are TRBV28 and TRBJ2-1; 9 nucleotides agree with TRBD1. Germline values: CDR1 MDHEN, CDR2 SYDVKM. The length of the CDR3 is 11 residues. CDR3 sequence: CASSLRGQGVF. CDR3 nucleotide sequence: TGTGCCAGCAGTTTAAGGGGACAGGGCGTCTTC.

The rearrangement links TRBV7-3 to TRBJ2-3, with 13 bases identical to TRBD2. The CDR3 has 16 amino acids. Trimming at V came to 3 bases and at J to 2 bases, leaving 2 bases not matched to a gene. The germline V gene encodes CDR1 SGHTA and CDR2 FQGTGA. The CDR3 DNA sequence: TGTGCCAGCAGCTTGACTAGCGGGAGGACCACAGATACGCAGTATTTT. This gives the protein CASSLTSGRTTDTQYF.

The genes are TRBV10-3 and TRBJ2-3; 7 nucleotides line up with TRBD2. Unmatched junction bases numbered 14, after V lost 4 bases and J lost 4 bases. The CDR3 totals 17 residues. The germline V gene has CDR1 ENHRY and CDR2 SYGVKD. The CDR3 bases are TGTGCCATCAGTGGTTCTCGAGGGAGGGCCGGTTCAGATACGCAGTATTTT. Translated: CAISGSRGRAGSDTQYF.

V is TRBV7-8 and J is TRBJ2-7, with D perhaps TRBD2 (5 bases). Germline V lookup: CDR1 SGHVS, CDR2 FQNEAQ. V lost 4 bases and J 4 bases, leaving 20 bases between the germline ends. The CDR3 runs to 16 residues. The CDR3 protein is CASSSEFPEGPYEQYF. CDR3 nucleotides: TGTGCCAGCAGCTCCGAATTCCCCGAGGGTCCTTACGAGCAGTACTTC.

The table lists this clone with a few counts. This chain joins TRBV5-1 and TRBJ2-5; D is uncertain. This CDR3 contains 12 residues. V shed 3 bases and J shed 5 bases, with 8 bases lying between them. Germline-derived CDR1 and CDR2 are SGHRS and YFSETQ. CDR3 nucleotides: TGCGCCAGCAGCTATGCTTCGGAGACCCAGTACTTC. It translates to CASSYASETQYF.